The 25 T cell receptor beta chains presented below share a single source sample, sequenced in a study of identical twins. Via MiXCR, TCRdb re-called the 5' RACE reads, giving one row per CDR3 protein. The sample lists hundreds of thousands of distinct CDR3 sequences; over 15% were seen once. These data also featured in a second study, about T cells expressing NK-cell markers.

Sequencing input: PBMCs. The receptors come from a woman under 30 in good health.

This clonotype was detected a few times. This rearrangement joins TRBV11-2 to TRBJ2-3; 9 positions agree with TRBD2. The germline CDR1 and CDR2 sequences are SGHAT and FQNNGV. V trimming: 3 bases; J trimming: 2 bases; junction bases outside the gene matches: 15. The CDR3 extends over 19 amino acids. In nucleotides, the CDR3 is TGTGCCAGCAGCTTTAGAAGGGGAAGGACTAGCGCAAACACAGATACGCAGTATTTT. The encoded protein is CASSFRRGRTSANTDTQYF.

This clonotype was detected only a few times. V gene TRBV7-9 combines with J gene TRBJ2-7; D not certain. V shed 5 bases and J shed 9 bases, with 14 bases lying between them. This CDR3 spans 12 amino acids. Germline V CDR1 and CDR2: SEHNR, FQNEAQ (reference sequence). The DNA for the CDR3 is TGTGCCAGCAGCAAAGATGGGGTTGTGCAGTACTTC. The encoded protein is CASSKDGVVQYF.

This clonotype came up a few times. This chain joins TRBV20-1 and TRBJ1-5; the D gene is possibly TRBD1 (5 bases). Trimming left V 6 bases short and J 7 bases short, with 13 bases between. This CDR3 region has 12 residues. The V gene's germline CDR1 is DFQATT and CDR2 SNEGSKA (reference sequence). The CDR3 bases are TGCAGTGCGGTGGCAGGGTGGCAGCCCCAGCATTTT. Translated, it gives CSAVAGWQPQHF.

The chain combines TRBV5-5 with TRBJ2-7; possible D gene TRBD2, 5 bases. From germline, CDR1 is SGHKS and CDR2 YYEKEE (reference sequence). With 0 bases removed from V and 3 bases from J, the gap between germline ends came to 13 bases. The length of the CDR3 is 15 residues. As DNA, the CDR3 is TGTGCCAGCAGCTTGGCTGTAGGACTCCTCTACGAGCAGTACTTC. This encodes CASSLAVGLLYEQYF.

This clonotype occurred a few times. The chain joins TRBV24-1 to TRBJ2-7; 7 bases line up with TRBD1. CDR1 is KGHDR and CDR2 is SFDVKD in the germline V gene. The trim removed 9 bases at V and 2 bases at J, leaving 9 bases unmatched. This CDR3 region has 14 residues. CDR3 nucleotides: TGTGCCACCTTCGGTCGGACAGGAGCCTACGAGCAGTACTTC. This encodes CATFGRTGAYEQYF.

J is TRBJ1-2 and V is TRBV19; 7 bases are a match to TRBD1. V lost 6 bases and J lost 7; bases outside the gene matches: 8. Looked up from germline, CDR1 is LNHDA and CDR2 is SQIVND (reference sequence). This CDR3 has 13 residues. The CDR3 DNA reads as TGTGCCAGTAGGCACAGGGGCGATTTTGGCTACACCTTC. Amino acids: CASRHRGDFGYTF.

In this sample, this clonotype turned up a few times. V and J are TRBV11-2 and TRBJ2-4; D unresolved. Germline V gene lookup returns CDR1 SGHAT and CDR2 FQNNGV. With 1 base removed from V and 0 bases from J, the gap between germline ends came to 10 bases. The CDR3 spans 16 residues. This CDR3 is CASSLALGRAKNIQYF. For the CDR3, the DNA is TGTGCCAGCAGCTTAGCCCTAGGAAGAGCCAAAAACATTCAGTACTTC.

Only a few counts were recorded for this clonotype. The rearrangement links TRBV7-6 to TRBJ1-1; TRBD1 matches 8 bases. Trimming cost V 5 bases and J 4 bases; bases outside gene matches: 9. Germline V CDR1 and CDR2: SGHVS, FNYEAQ. CDR3 size: 15 residues. The CDR3 DNA sequence: TGTGCCAGCAGCGCACGACAGGGGTATGGCACTGAAGCTTTCTTT. This gives the protein CASSARQGYGTEAFF.

The J gene is TRBJ2-7, the V gene TRBV6-1, with D maybe TRBD1 (6 bases). Germline CDR1 MNHNS, CDR2 SASEGT. The CDR3 is made up of 15 amino acids. Trimming took off 5 bases at V and 0 bases at J, with 14 bases between the two ends. The CDR3 sequence is CASSTGIRSSYEQYF. The CDR3, as DNA: TGTGCCAGCAGTACAGGGATTCGGAGCTCCTACGAGCAGTACTTC.

V is TRBV12-3 or TRBV12-4 and J is TRBJ2-3; D is perhaps TRBD2 (7 bases). The CDR3 consists of 15 residues. V lost 6 bases and J 4 bases, leaving 17 bases between the germline ends. The CDR3 region has the DNA TGTGCCAGCAGCTTTTCCACAGGGAGGGCAGATACGCAGTATTTT. This translates into CASSFSTGRADTQYF.

About this clonotype: Germline is not matched at one junction end, which may reflect a read error. This CDR3 is CASSLDGAEPYF. The CDR3 DNA is TGTGCCAGCAGTTTAGACGGGGCCGAGCCGTACTTC. The gene calls are TRBV12-3 or TRBV12-4 and TRBJ2-7; D tentatively reads TRBD1 or TRBD2 (5 bases each). The CDR3 covers 12 residues.

In its sample, this clonotype was seen a few times. The chain joins TRBV10-3 to TRBJ1-6, with D possibly matching TRBD1 (5 bases). The CDR3 extends over 16 amino acids. Trimming cost V 5 bases and J 9 bases, with 20 bases left between them. The germline gives CDR1 ENHRY, CDR2 SYGVKD. Here the CDR3 DNA reads TGTGCCATCAGTATAGCCGGGACCTCTAAGGGTTCACCCCTCCACTTT. Protein: CAISIAGTSKGSPLHF.

The CDR3: CASSRGARGTEAFF. The CDR3 DNA sequence: TGTGCCAGCAGTCGAGGGGCCAGGGGGACTGAAGCTTTCTTT. The J gene is TRBJ1-1, the V gene TRBV6-1; TRBD1 matches 7 bases. Trimming removed 5 bases from V and 5 bases from J; junction bases left unmatched: 8. The CDR3 is 14 amino acids. The germline V gene encodes CDR1 MNHNS and CDR2 SASEGT.

This clonotype has ten or more counts. This sequence joins TRBV12-3 or TRBV12-4 and TRBJ2-1; 8 bases map to TRBD2. The ends lost 3 bases at V and 2 bases at J; junction bases unmatched: 0. This CDR3 has 14 residues. The CDR3: CASSFGGAYNEQFF. In DNA form, the CDR3 reads TGTGCCAGCAGTTTCGGGGGGGCCTACAATGAGCAGTTCTTC.

The chain is built from TRBV5-6 and TRBJ2-3; possible D gene TRBD1, 6 bases. Germline V lookup: CDR1 SGHDT, CDR2 YYEEEE. This CDR3 has 15 residues. V was clipped by 1 base and J by 2 bases, with 11 bases between them. The CDR3 loop reads CASSLIGTLTDTQYF. The CDR3 nucleotides are TGTGCCAGCAGCTTGATCGGGACACTCACAGATACGCAGTATTTT.

The rearrangement joins TRBV27 to TRBJ1-1, with 7 nucleotides matching TRBD1. The junction had 6 bases not matched to a gene; V was cut back by 8 bases and J by 6 bases. The CDR3 consists of 12 residues. Germline V lookup: CDR1 MNHEY, CDR2 SMNVEV (reference sequence). CDR3 loop: CASLGTAPEAFF. The CDR3 DNA sequence: TGTGCCAGCCTCGGGACAGCACCTGAAGCTTTCTTT.

The chain combines TRBV15 with TRBJ2-1; D unclear. Germline V CDR1 and CDR2: LNHNV, YYDKDF (reference sequence). This CDR3 region has 13 residues. The V gene lost 7 bases and the J gene lost 8 bases, with 15 bases spanning the gap. CDR3 coding DNA: TGTGCCACCAAAATCGGCTTGCTGGATGAGCAGTTCTTC. Encoded protein: CATKIGLLDEQFF.

The chain uses TRBV20-1 and TRBJ2-3; D possibly corresponds to TRBD2 (5 bases). Germline V gene lookup returns CDR1 DFQATT and CDR2 SNEGSKA (reference sequence). The CDR3 covers 14 residues. The V end was cut by 6 bases, the J end by 1 base, with 14 bases between. The CDR3 sequence is CSAALVRGTDTQYF. DNA for the CDR3: TGCAGTGCAGCACTAGTTCGGGGCACAGATACGCAGTATTTT.

This clonotype was observed many times. The chain couples TRBV6-1 to TRBJ2-3; the D is unclear. Trimming removed 2 bases from V and 4 bases from J, with 10 bases in between. Per germline, CDR1 MNHNS and CDR2 SASEGT. CDR3 length equals 14 residues. CDR3 DNA sequence: TGTGCCAGCAGTGAACTATTATCTGCAGATACGCAGTATTTT. This encodes CASSELLSADTQYF.

The V gene is TRBV7-2, the J gene TRBJ2-1; 8 bases fit TRBD2. The CDR3 covers 16 residues. CDR1 and CDR2 (germline): SGHTA, FQGNSA. Losses at the gene ends were 2 bases for V and 0 bases for J; bases not matched to a gene: 3. CDR3 nucleotide sequence: TGTGCCAGCAGCTTATGGCGGGGGGCCTCCTACAATGAGCAGTTCTTC. It specifies CASSLWRGASYNEQFF.

This clonotype was recorded a few times. V usage is TRBV5-5 and J usage is TRBJ2-6, with D maybe TRBD1 (6 bases). CDR3 length: 16 residues. Trimming took 0 bases from V and 3 from J, leaving 10 bases between them. The V gene's germline CDR1 is SGHKS and CDR2 YYEKEE (reference sequence). DNA for the CDR3: TGTGCCAGCAGCTTGGACAGGGCCGGTGGGGCCAACGTCCTGACTTTC. Its protein is CASSLDRAGGANVLTF.

This clonotype was seen a handful of times. V is TRBV10-3 and J is TRBJ2-1; TRBD2 aligns across 15 bases. This CDR3 has 17 residues. Germline-derived CDR1 and CDR2 are ENHRY and SYGVKD. Germline trimming cut 6 bases from V and 5 bases from J; bases unmatched to any gene: 8. The CDR3 spells CAIRLGLAGGRDNEQFF. The CDR3 DNA reads as TGTGCCATCAGACTAGGACTAGCGGGAGGGCGCGACAATGAGCAGTTCTTC.

The chain has TRBV10-3 and TRBJ2-7, with TRBD2 as a possible D gene (7 bases). CDR1 ENHRY and CDR2 SYGVKD come from the germline V gene. The length of the CDR3 is 14 residues. V lost 2 bases, J lost 2 bases, and 10 bases lay in between. In nucleotides, the CDR3 is TGTGCCATCAGTGAGCGGGGGGCTACCTACGAGCAGTACTTC. This sequence encodes CAISERGATYEQYF.

This chain's CDR3 is CASSEEPSGRASEQFF. The CDR3 DNA follows: TGTGCCAGCAGTGAAGAGCCGAGCGGGAGGGCCAGTGAGCAGTTCTTC. The J gene is TRBJ2-1, the V gene TRBV2; TRBD2 aligns across 10 bases. V was pared by 1 base and J by 9 bases, with 9 bases of the junction left unmatched. CDR1 and CDR2 from the germline V gene are SNHLY and FYNNEI. The CDR3 totals 16 residues.

The genes are TRBV7-2 and TRBJ2-3; D is perhaps TRBD1 (6 bases). The CDR3 runs 15 residues. Between the trimmed V and J ends, which lost 4 bases and 2 bases, there was a span of 13 bases. Germline lookup yields CDR1 SGHTA and CDR2 FQGNSA. The CDR3 is CASSSLGQLTDTQYF. The CDR3 bases are TGTGCCAGCAGCTCCCTCGGACAGCTCACAGATACGCAGTATTTT. Full variable domain (outside the CDR3, taken from reference TRBV7-2 and TRBJ2-3): GAGVSQSPSNKVTEKGKDVELRCDPISGHTALYWYRQSLGQGLEFLIYFQGNSAPDKSGLPSDRFSAERTGGSVSTLTIQRTQQEDSAVYLCASSSLGQLTDTQYFGPGTRLTVL.